Only one count was recorded for the clone carrying this T cell receptor (beta chain). Its antigen remains unidentified. These data belong to a study of cytomegalovirus exposure and HLA in healthy donors. General study results and limits: According to an earlier analysis, most TCR beta V segments yielded productive rearrangements about 90% or about 30% of the time. A cluster of highly shared sequence variants was likely a sequencing artifact.

V gave up 7 bases and J gave up 4 bases; unmatched junction bases: 7. The CDR3 has 14 amino acids. CDR1 and CDR2 from the germline V gene are MDHEN and SYDVKM. In the PCR, 60 Vbeta and 13 Jbeta primers were used. As originally analysed: In a later analysis, approximately 73 million unique TCR beta chains included roughly 11 million shared by two or more donors. The method was immunoSEQ multiplex PCR; TCRdb's version includes in-frame clones alone and lacks a portion of them. V and J calls and clone size are those listed in that table; D and trimming were worked out from the DNA. Found here are around 150,000 clones, about 80% of them singletons; the top ten hold around 0.97%.

V and J are TRBV28 and TRBJ2-3; 8 positions agree with TRBD1. The material sequenced was PBMCs. This receptor was taken from a woman in her forties or fifties in good health and CMV-seropositive. CDR3 nucleotides: TGTGCCAGCAATAGCAGGGGGCGGGCAGATACGCAGTATTTT. Translating it yields CASNSRGRADTQYF.